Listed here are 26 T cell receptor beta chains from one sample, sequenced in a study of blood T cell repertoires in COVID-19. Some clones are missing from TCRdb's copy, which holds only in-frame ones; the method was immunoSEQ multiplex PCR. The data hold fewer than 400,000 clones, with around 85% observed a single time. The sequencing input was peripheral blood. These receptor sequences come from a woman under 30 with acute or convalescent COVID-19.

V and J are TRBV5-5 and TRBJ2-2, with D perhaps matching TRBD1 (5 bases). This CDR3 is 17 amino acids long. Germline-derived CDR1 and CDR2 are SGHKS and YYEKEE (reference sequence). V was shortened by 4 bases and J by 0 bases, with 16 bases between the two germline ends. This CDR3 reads CASSQIIIRANTGELFF. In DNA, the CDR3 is TGTGCCAGCAGCCAGATCATTATCAGGGCGAACACCGGGGAGCTGTTTTTT.

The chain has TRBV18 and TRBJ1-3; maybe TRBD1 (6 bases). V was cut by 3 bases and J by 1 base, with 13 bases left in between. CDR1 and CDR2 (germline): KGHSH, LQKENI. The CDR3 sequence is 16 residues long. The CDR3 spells CASSPNRVGSGNTIYF. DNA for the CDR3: TGTGCCAGCTCACCCAACAGGGTTGGGTCTGGAAACACCATATATTTT.

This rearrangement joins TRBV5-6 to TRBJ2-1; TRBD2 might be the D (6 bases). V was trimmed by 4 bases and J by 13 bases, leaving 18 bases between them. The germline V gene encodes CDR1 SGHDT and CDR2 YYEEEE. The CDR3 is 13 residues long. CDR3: CASSPRDWAIQFF. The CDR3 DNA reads TGTGCCAGCAGCCCCAGGGACTGGGCTATTCAGTTCTTC.

CDR3 amino acids: CASSQEPLQGLVLAGTDTQYF. CDR3 nucleotide sequence: TGTGCCAGCAGCCAAGAACCACTCCAGGGACTAGTTCTAGCAGGCACAGATACGCAGTATTTT. The chain is built from TRBV3-1 (or the pseudogene TRBV3-2) and TRBJ2-3; 8 positions match TRBD2. Germline CDR1 is LGHDT and CDR2 is YNNKEL (reference sequence). The CDR3 has 21 amino acids. Losses at the gene ends were 0 bases for V and 1 base for J; bases not matched to a gene: 18.

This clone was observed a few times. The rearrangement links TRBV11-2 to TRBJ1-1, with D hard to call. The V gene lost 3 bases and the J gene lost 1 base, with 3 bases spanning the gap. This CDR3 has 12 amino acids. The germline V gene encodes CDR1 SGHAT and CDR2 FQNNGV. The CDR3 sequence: CASSFSNTEAFF. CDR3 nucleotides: TGTGCCAGCAGCTTCTCGAACACTGAAGCTTTCTTT.

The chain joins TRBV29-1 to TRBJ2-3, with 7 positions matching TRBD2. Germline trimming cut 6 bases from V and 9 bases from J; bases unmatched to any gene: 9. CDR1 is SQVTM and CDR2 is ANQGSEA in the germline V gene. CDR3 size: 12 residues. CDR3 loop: CSVLAELGTQYF. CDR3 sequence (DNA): TGCAGCGTCCTAGCGGAACTGGGGACGCAGTATTTT.

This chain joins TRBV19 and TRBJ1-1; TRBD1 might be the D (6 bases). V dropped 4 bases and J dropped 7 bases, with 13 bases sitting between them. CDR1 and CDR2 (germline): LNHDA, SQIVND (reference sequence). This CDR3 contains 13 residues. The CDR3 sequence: CASSTDSGNEAFF. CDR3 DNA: TGTGCCAGTAGTACGGACAGCGGGAATGAAGCTTTCTTT.

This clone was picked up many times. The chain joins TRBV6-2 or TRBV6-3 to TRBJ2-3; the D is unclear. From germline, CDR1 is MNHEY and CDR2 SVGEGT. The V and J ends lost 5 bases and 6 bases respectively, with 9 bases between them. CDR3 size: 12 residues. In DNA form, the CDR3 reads TGTGCCAGCAGTCAGACACGGGATACGCAGTATTTT. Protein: CASSQTRDTQYF.

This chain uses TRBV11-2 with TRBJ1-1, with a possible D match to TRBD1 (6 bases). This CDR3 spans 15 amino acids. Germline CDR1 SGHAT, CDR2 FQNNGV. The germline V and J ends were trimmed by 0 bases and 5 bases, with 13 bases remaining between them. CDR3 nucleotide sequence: TGTGCCAGCAGCTTAGAACTCACAGGGACGACTGAAGCTTTCTTT. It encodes CASSLELTGTTEAFF.

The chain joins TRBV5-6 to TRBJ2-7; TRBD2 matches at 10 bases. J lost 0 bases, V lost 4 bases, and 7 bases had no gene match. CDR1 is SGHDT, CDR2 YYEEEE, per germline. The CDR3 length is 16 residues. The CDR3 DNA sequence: TGTGCCAGCAGCGGGGGGGCTAGCGGGAGCTCCTACGAGCAGTACTTC. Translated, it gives CASSGGASGSSYEQYF.

Here the CDR3 DNA reads TGTGCCTGGAGCCATACTTACGAGCAGTACTTC. Translated: CAWSHTYEQYF. The V gene is TRBV30, the J gene TRBJ2-7; D gene uncertain. The V and J ends lost 3 bases and 4 bases respectively, with 7 bases between them. There are 11 residues in the CDR3. CDR1 is GTSNPN, CDR2 SVGIG, per germline (reference sequence).

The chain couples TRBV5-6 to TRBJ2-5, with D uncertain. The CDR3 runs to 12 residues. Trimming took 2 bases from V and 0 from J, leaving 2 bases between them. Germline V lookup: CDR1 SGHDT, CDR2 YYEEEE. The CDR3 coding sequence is TGTGCCAGCAGCTTCAACCAAGAGACCCAGTACTTC. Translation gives CASSFNQETQYF.

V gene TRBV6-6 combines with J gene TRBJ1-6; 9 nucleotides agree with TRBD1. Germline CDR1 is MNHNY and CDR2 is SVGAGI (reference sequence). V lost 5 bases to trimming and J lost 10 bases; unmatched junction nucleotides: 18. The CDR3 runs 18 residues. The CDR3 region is CASSPPVTGGATRSPLHF. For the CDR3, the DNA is TGTGCCAGCAGTCCTCCGGTTACAGGGGGCGCGACTCGCTCACCCCTCCACTTT.

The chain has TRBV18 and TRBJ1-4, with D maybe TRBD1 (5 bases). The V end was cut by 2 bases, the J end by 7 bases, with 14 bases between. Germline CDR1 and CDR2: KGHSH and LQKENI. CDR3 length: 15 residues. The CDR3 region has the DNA TGTGCCAGCTCACCATCCTTAGACAGTCGTGAAAAACTGTTTTTT. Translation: CASSPSLDSREKLFF. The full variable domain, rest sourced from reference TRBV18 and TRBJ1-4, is NAGVMQNPRHLVRRRGQEARLRCSPMKGHSHVYWYRQLPEEGLKFMVYLQKENIIDESGMPKERFSAEFPKEGPSILRIQQVVRGDSAAYFCASSPSLDSREKLFFGSGTQLSVL.

Written as DNA, the CDR3 is TGTGCCAGCAGCGGCCACGGCGGGAGGGTTTACACAGATACGCAGTATTTT. It translates to CASSGHGGRVYTDTQYF. The chain couples TRBV9 to TRBJ2-3; 9 bases fit TRBD2. This CDR3 spans 17 amino acids. V lost 3 bases, J lost 2 bases, and 10 bases stayed unmatched. CDR1 is SGDLS, CDR2 YYNGEE, per germline.

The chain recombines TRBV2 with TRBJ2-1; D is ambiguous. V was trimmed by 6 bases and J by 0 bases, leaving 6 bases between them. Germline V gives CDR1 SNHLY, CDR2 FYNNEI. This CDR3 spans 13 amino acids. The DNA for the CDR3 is TGTGCCAGCAGCCCATTCTCCTACAATGAGCAGTTCTTC. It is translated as CASSPFSYNEQFF.

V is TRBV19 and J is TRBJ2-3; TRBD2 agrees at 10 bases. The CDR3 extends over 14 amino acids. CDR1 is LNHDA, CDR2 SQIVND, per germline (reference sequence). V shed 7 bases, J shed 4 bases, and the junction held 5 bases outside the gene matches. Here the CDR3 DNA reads TGTGCCAGTAAGAGCGGGGGGGCCCCAGATACGCAGTATTTT. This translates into CASKSGGAPDTQYF.

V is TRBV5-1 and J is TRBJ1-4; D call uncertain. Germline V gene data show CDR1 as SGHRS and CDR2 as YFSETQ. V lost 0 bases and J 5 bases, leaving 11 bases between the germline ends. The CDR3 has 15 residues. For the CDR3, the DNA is TGCGCCAGCAGCTTGGACCCGGGGTCAAATGAAAAACTGTTTTTT. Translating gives CASSLDPGSNEKLFF.

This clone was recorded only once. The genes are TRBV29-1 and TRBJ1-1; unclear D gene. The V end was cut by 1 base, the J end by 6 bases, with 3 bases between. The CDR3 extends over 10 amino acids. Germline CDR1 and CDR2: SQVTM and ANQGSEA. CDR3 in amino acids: CSVEAAEAFF. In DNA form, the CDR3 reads TGCAGCGTTGAAGCCGCTGAAGCTTTCTTT.

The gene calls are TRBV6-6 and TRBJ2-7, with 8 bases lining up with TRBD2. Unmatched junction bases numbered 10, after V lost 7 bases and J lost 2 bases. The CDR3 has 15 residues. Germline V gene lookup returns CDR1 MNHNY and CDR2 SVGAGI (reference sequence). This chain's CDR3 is CASTDGLAGTYEQYF. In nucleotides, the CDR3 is TGTGCCAGCACCGACGGGTTAGCGGGGACCTACGAGCAGTACTTC.

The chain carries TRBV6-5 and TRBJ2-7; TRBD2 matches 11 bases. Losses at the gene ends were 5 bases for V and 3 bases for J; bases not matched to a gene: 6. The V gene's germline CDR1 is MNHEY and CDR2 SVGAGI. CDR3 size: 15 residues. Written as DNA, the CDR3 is TGTGCCAGCAGTACCACTAGCGGGAGCTTCTACGAGCAGTACTTC. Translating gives CASSTTSGSFYEQYF.

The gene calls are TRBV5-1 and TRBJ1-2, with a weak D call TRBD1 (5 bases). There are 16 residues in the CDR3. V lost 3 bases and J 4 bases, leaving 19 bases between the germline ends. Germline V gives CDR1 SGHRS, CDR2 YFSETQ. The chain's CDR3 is CASSSVQADMSYGYTF. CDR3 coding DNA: TGCGCCAGCAGCTCCGTTCAGGCGGACATGAGCTATGGCTACACCTTC.

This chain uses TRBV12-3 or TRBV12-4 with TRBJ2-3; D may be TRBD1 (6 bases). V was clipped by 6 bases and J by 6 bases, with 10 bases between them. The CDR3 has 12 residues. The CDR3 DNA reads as TGTGCCAGCAGGCCCACAGGGGATACGCAGTATTTT. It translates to CASRPTGDTQYF.

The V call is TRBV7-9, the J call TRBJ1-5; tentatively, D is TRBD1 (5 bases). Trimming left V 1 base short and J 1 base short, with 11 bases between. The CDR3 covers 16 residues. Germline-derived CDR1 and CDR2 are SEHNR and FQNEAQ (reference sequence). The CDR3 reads CASSLDGGGSNQPQHF. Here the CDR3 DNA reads TGTGCCAGCAGCTTAGATGGGGGGGGAAGCAATCAGCCCCAGCATTTT. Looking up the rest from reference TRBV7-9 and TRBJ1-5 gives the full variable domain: DTGVSQNPRHKITKRGQNVTFRCDPISEHNRLYWYRQTLGQGPEFLTYFQNEAQLEKSRLLSDRFSAERPKGSFSTLEIQRTEQGDSAMYLCASSLDGGGSNQPQHFGDGTRLSIL.

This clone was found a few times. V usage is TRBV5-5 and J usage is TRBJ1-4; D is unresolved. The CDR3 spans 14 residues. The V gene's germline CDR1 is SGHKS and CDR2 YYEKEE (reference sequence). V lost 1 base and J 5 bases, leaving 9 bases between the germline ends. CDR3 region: CASSLSGSNEKLFF. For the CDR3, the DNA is TGTGCCAGCAGCTTGAGCGGATCAAATGAAAAACTGTTTTTT.

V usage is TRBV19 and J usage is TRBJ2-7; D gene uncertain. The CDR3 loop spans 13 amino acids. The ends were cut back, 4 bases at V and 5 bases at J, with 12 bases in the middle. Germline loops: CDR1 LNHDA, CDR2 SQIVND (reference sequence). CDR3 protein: CASSKVASDEQYF. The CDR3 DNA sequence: TGTGCCAGTAGTAAGGTCGCGAGCGACGAGCAGTACTTC.